These T cell receptor beta chains were read from a single sample in a study of T cell responses to AZD1222 COVID-19 vaccine. The protocol was immunoSEQ multiplex PCR, while the TCRdb copy is restricted to in-frame clones and leaves out a portion. The repertoire holds 150,000 to 200,000 clones, with about 90% as singletons. Sequencing used peripheral blood, obtained 28 days after the second AZD1222 dose. The origin of the receptors is an adult who received the AZD1222 COVID-19 vaccine. The conserved cysteine and the conserved F or W are not part of the CDR3 here. Fields, in order: J gene, V gene, D gene, CDR3 protein. The D gene is left open where the match is weak.

TRBJ2-5,TRBV2,TRBD2,ASQRDVETQY
TRBJ2-3,TRBV7-6,.,ASSPAGSGPTDTQY
TRBJ2-5,TRBV4-2,TRBD2,ASSQMVSGEMETQY
TRBJ2-7,TRBV14,.,ASSLTGANLYEQY
TRBJ2-1,TRBV28,.,ASTPPGSINEQF
TRBJ1-2,TRBV14,.,ASSQVWAYGYT
TRBJ2-7,TRBV18,.,ASSPSLGIGGTSYEQY
TRBJ1-1,TRBV7-8,.,ASSPGASTAPLTNTEAF
TRBJ1-5,TRBV7-2,.,ASSLVAQGVQPQH
TRBJ2-1,TRBV5-1,TRBD2,ASSLAGLAVGVYNEQF
TRBJ1-1,TRBV3-1/TRBV3-2,TRBD1,ASSHRQGLGVGTEAF
TRBJ2-1,TRBV11-3,.,ASSLDPGNNEQF
TRBJ2-5,TRBV29-1,TRBD2,SVDGLAGGQTKEETQY
TRBJ1-2,TRBV12-3/TRBV12-4,.,ATKTYGYT
TRBJ1-2,TRBV7-9,TRBD1,ASSSTGVGGYT
TRBJ1-2,TRBV30,.,AWEPTASNYGYT
TRBJ2-1,TRBV19,.,ASSIVGLAENEQF
TRBJ1-2,TRBV3-1/TRBV3-2,.,ASSQGAGTYGYT
TRBJ2-4,TRBV12-3/TRBV12-4,.,ASSSLDIQY
TRBJ2-3,TRBV7-9,.,ASSMDRPSTDTQY
TRBJ1-5,TRBV7-2,.,ASSLSGGEGQPQH
TRBJ1-5,TRBV19,.,ASSLSLRLPQH
TRBJ2-7,TRBV5-5,.,ASSLSRASYEQY
TRBJ2-1,TRBV30,.,AWSSVGGEQF
TRBJ1-1,TRBV7-2,.,ASSPPPGSHTEAF
TRBJ2-2,TRBV6-4,TRBD1,ASSIGTANTGELF
TRBJ1-1,TRBV4-2,.,ASSQEISLKPEAF
TRBJ1-4,TRBV3-1/TRBV3-2,TRBD1,ASSQEPGGTNEKLF
TRBJ1-5,TRBV7-2,.,ASRLTGTSGQPQH
TRBJ2-1,TRBV28,.,ASSSVGFGRDLSYNEQF
TRBJ1-6,TRBV5-4,TRBD1,ASSSAGGMGSPLH
TRBJ1-1,TRBV30,.,AWSGPLNTEAF
TRBJ2-1,TRBV30,.,AWSQQGLVSYNEQF
TRBJ2-7,TRBV9,.,ASSVGGGAYEQY
TRBJ1-2,TRBV30,.,AWSVGGHWGGYT
TRBJ1-2,TRBV5-1,.,ASAPSPGNYGYT
TRBJ1-2,TRBV6-1,.,ASSEGAPYGYT
TRBJ2-7,TRBV18,.,ASSPPRTPTYEQY
TRBJ1-3,TRBV28,TRBD1,ASRPPPGGLGNTIY
TRBJ2-1,TRBV10-3,.,AISETVQSQGLGYEQF
TRBJ1-2,TRBV5-1,TRBD1,ASTQARDRGPGLYGYT
TRBJ2-5,TRBV7-2,.,ASSKNRAVAGETQY
TRBJ1-1,TRBV6-6,.,ASRGRGAGNTEAF
TRBJ2-2,TRBV3-1/TRBV3-2,.,ASSPGAGDRGYFGELF